These 29 T cell receptor beta chains came from one sample sequenced in a study of beta chain features in type 1 diabetes. Expressed TCRB transcripts were sequenced because the isolated RNA had all been reverse transcribed beforehand. Clones were sequenced by immunoSEQ multiplex PCR, and TCRdb holds only the in-frame ones, with some missing. The table records 200,000 to 300,000 clones, 11% to 15% of them present only once. The sequenced sample consisted of naive CD4+ T cells from blood. Receptor source: a woman in her forties in good health.

There are a few counts of this clone. The gene calls are TRBV29-1 and TRBJ1-1; TRBD1 is a possible D gene (5 bases). Germline V gives CDR1 SQVTM, CDR2 ANQGSEA. Trimming took off 3 bases at V and 0 bases at J, with 20 bases between the two ends. The CDR3 consists of 17 residues. This CDR3 reads CSVDWRGSWYMNTEAFF. The CDR3 DNA follows: TGCAGCGTTGATTGGAGGGGATCTTGGTACATGAACACTGAAGCTTTCTTT.

This chain connects TRBV6-1 to TRBJ2-7; tentatively, D is TRBD1 (6 bases). The ends were cut back, 3 bases at V and 1 base at J, with 10 bases in the middle. CDR1 MNHNS and CDR2 SASEGT come from the germline V gene. This CDR3 is built from 14 residues. The CDR3 DNA sequence: TGTGCCAGCAGTGATCCACAGGGTTCCTACGAGCAGTACTTC. Translating gives CASSDPQGSYEQYF.

V usage is TRBV19 and J usage is TRBJ1-5, with 7 bases identical to TRBD1. CDR3 length: 14 residues. In germline, CDR1 is LNHDA, CDR2 SQIVND (reference sequence). Trimming at V came to 7 bases and at J to 5 bases, leaving 8 bases not matched to a gene. CDR3 sequence (DNA): TGTGCCAGTACGAGACAGGGAGTGTATCAGCCCCAGCATTTT. It specifies CASTRQGVYQPQHF.

V usage is TRBV10-3 and J usage is TRBJ1-1; TRBD1 might be the D (5 bases). Germline V lookup: CDR1 ENHRY, CDR2 SYGVKD. This CDR3 has 16 amino acids. Trimming removed 0 bases at V and 1 base at J, with 12 bases between. The CDR3 region is CAISESRRTQNTEAFF. CDR3 sequence (DNA): TGTGCCATCAGTGAGTCGCGAAGGACACAGAACACTGAAGCTTTCTTT.

This clone was seen a handful of times. V usage is TRBV7-9 and J usage is TRBJ1-1; the D gene is possibly TRBD1 (6 bases). Between the trimmed V and J ends, which lost 4 bases and 4 bases, there was a span of 16 bases. The CDR3 runs to 15 residues. Germline CDR1 reads SEHNR; CDR2 reads FQNEAQ (reference sequence). This chain's CDR3 is CASSWVQGVGTEAFF. CDR3 nucleotide sequence: TGTGCCAGCAGCTGGGTACAGGGTGTTGGCACTGAAGCTTTCTTT.

The rearrangement joins TRBV25-1 to TRBJ1-2; D unclear. The V end was cut by 2 bases, the J end by 0 bases, with 10 bases between. The CDR3 contains 15 residues. Germline CDR1 and CDR2: MGHDK and SYGVNS. The CDR3 spells CASSEERQSNYGYTF. CDR3 sequence (DNA): TGTGCCAGCAGTGAAGAGAGGCAATCTAACTATGGCTACACCTTC.

This rearrangement joins TRBV7-9 to TRBJ2-7; tentative D call: TRBD2 (8 bases). V was clipped by 5 bases and J by 6 bases, with 20 bases between them. The CDR3 is made up of 15 amino acids. Germline-derived CDR1 and CDR2 are SEHNR and FQNEAQ (reference sequence). CDR3 in amino acids: CASSPGGTARIEQYF. CDR3 nucleotide sequence: TGTGCCAGCAGCCCGGGGGGGACAGCCAGGATCGAGCAGTACTTC. Together with reference TRBV7-9 and TRBJ2-7, the CDR3 gives the full variable domain: DTGVSQNPRHKITKRGQNVTFRCDPISEHNRLYWYRQTLGQGPEFLTYFQNEAQLEKSRLLSDRFSAERPKGSFSTLEIQRTEQGDSAMYLCASSPGGTARIEQYFGPGTRLTVT.

The rearrangement uses TRBV7-2 and TRBJ1-6; 10 positions match TRBD1. Germline trimming cut 2 bases from V and 6 bases from J; bases unmatched to any gene: 10. The CDR3 contains 18 residues. Germline CDR1 SGHTA, CDR2 FQGNSA. The CDR3 DNA reads TGTGCCAGCAGCTTAAATAGACAGGGGGCGGTAGCTAATTCACCCCTCCACTTT. Amino acids: CASSLNRQGAVANSPLHF.

This clone was recorded a few times. The V gene is TRBV6-6, the J gene TRBJ1-5; D is possibly TRBD1 (5 bases). V lost 5 bases and J 7 bases, leaving 15 bases between the germline ends. Germline V gene lookup returns CDR1 MNHNY and CDR2 SVGAGI (reference sequence). The CDR3 is made up of 14 amino acids. The CDR3 here is CASSRSGGRQPQHF. The CDR3 coding sequence is TGTGCCAGCAGTCGGTCCGGGGGTCGGCAGCCCCAGCATTTT.

This clone was seen a handful of times. The rearrangement links TRBV7-2 to TRBJ2-5; 8 positions match TRBD2. Looked up from germline, CDR1 is SGHTA and CDR2 is FQGNSA. The CDR3 spans 15 residues. J gave up 1 base and V 5 bases, and 6 bases lay outside the gene matches. The DNA of the CDR3 is TGTGCCAGCAGCCTTTCGGGGGGGCTCCAAGAGACCCAGTACTTC. This encodes CASSLSGGLQETQYF.

There are a few counts of this clone. J is TRBJ2-7 and V is TRBV20-1, with D unclear. CDR3 size: 11 residues. The V gene lost 6 bases and the J gene lost 0 bases, with 6 bases spanning the gap. Germline V gene data show CDR1 as DFQATT and CDR2 as SNEGSKA (reference sequence). The CDR3 bases are TGCAGTGCCGTGAGCTCCTACGAGCAGTACTTC. It encodes CSAVSSYEQYF.

A few counts support this clone. The chain employs TRBV25-1 and TRBJ2-7; TRBD1 agrees at 8 bases. Trimming removed 4 bases from V and 7 bases from J; junction bases left unmatched: 12. The CDR3 contains 15 residues. Germline V CDR1 and CDR2: MGHDK, SYGVNS. CDR3 nucleotides: TGTGCCAGCAGTGCCTCTCGGACAGGGCCGGGGGAGCAGTACTTC. Its protein product is CASSASRTGPGEQYF.

This clone occurred a few times. The chain couples TRBV10-3 to TRBJ2-7; TRBD2 might be the D (6 bases). CDR3 size: 17 residues. The germline V gene encodes CDR1 ENHRY and CDR2 SYGVKD. The V end lost 6 bases, the J end lost 1 base, and 22 bases lay between the germline ends. Written as DNA, the CDR3 is TGTGCCATCAGGATAGATAAGAAGGGCGGGGCGTCCTACGAGCAGTACTTC. It codes for CAIRIDKKGGASYEQYF.

The rearrangement links TRBV28 to TRBJ1-2; D gene unclear. From germline, CDR1 is MDHEN and CDR2 SYDVKM. V was pared by 10 bases and J by 9 bases, with 18 bases between. This CDR3 has 12 amino acids. CDR3 coding DNA: TGTGCCATCGGAACAGCCGATCTGAGCTACACCTTC. The encoded protein is CAIGTADLSYTF.

This clone occurred a few times. The rearrangement joins TRBV7-9 to TRBJ2-3; 9 nucleotides agree with TRBD2. The CDR3 consists of 17 residues. Germline CDR1 SEHNR, CDR2 FQNEAQ (reference sequence). V dropped 3 bases and J dropped 5; count of bases not matched to a gene: 12. CDR3 DNA: TGTGCCAGCAGCTTGGGATTAGGCGGGGGGGCCCAAGATACGCAGTATTTT. This sequence encodes CASSLGLGGGAQDTQYF.

This clone has only a few counts. The V gene is TRBV5-1, the J gene TRBJ2-2; 9 bases fit TRBD1. V was pared by 4 bases and J by 1 base, with 8 bases of the junction left unmatched. CDR1 and CDR2 from the germline V gene are SGHRS and YFSETQ. The CDR3 consists of 17 residues. The CDR3: CASSNVAGQGNTGELFF. Written as DNA, the CDR3 is TGCGCCAGCAGCAATGTCGCGGGACAGGGGAACACCGGGGAGCTGTTTTTT.

The J gene is TRBJ1-6, the V gene TRBV27; TRBD1 matches 10 bases. The germline V gene has CDR1 MNHEY and CDR2 SMNVEV (reference sequence). The CDR3 is 15 residues long. V lost 2 bases, J lost 8 bases, and 3 bases stayed unmatched. The CDR3 sequence: CASSLRDRGYSPLHF. For the CDR3, the DNA is TGTGCCAGCAGTTTAAGGGACAGGGGCTATTCACCCCTCCACTTT.

J is TRBJ2-7 and V is TRBV4-2, with D possibly matching TRBD2 (6 bases). This CDR3 spans 16 amino acids. The germline V and J ends were trimmed by 0 bases and 3 bases, with 15 bases remaining between them. Looked up from germline, CDR1 is LGHNA and CDR2 is YNFKEQ. CDR3 in DNA: TGTGCCAGCAGCCAAGATATTACCGTGGGGGGCTACGAGCAGTACTTC. Protein sequence: CASSQDITVGGYEQYF.

The chain has TRBV2 and TRBJ1-5; D is unclear. The V and J ends lost 5 bases and 0 bases respectively, with 11 bases between them. The germline V gene encodes CDR1 SNHLY and CDR2 FYNNEI. This CDR3 comprises 15 residues. The CDR3 bases are TGTGCCAGCAGTAACAGCTTCGTTAGCAATCAGCCCCAGCATTTT. It specifies CASSNSFVSNQPQHF.

This clone has a single count. V is TRBV6-4 and J is TRBJ2-3; possible D gene TRBD1, 5 bases. Trimming took off 3 bases at V and 2 bases at J, with 12 bases between the two ends. Looked up from germline, CDR1 is MRHNA and CDR2 is SNTAGT. The CDR3 contains 15 residues. The DNA of the CDR3 is TGTGCCAGCAGTGAGAGGCCAGGGCCCACAGATACGCAGTATTTT. This sequence encodes CASSERPGPTDTQYF.

This clone was picked up a small number of times. In DNA form, the CDR3 reads TGCGCCAGCAGCTTGCGAAACCTGAGGGGGCGAGAGACTGAAGCTTTCTTT. Translating it yields CASSLRNLRGRETEAFF. The J gene is TRBJ1-1, the V gene TRBV5-1, with 7 bases identical to TRBD1. The junction had 14 bases not matched to a gene; V was cut back by 1 base and J by 5 bases. The CDR3 extends over 17 amino acids. Germline V gene sequence: CDR1 SGHRS, CDR2 YFSETQ.

This chain joins TRBV18 and TRBJ1-1; TRBD1 agrees at 7 bases. CDR1 is KGHSH, CDR2 LQKENI, per germline. With V trimmed by 8 bases and J by 0 bases, 12 bases remained unmatched. This CDR3 has 16 residues. The CDR3 spells CASLTGTVDLNTEAFF. In DNA, the CDR3 is TGTGCCAGCCTAACCGGGACAGTCGATCTGAACACTGAAGCTTTCTTT.

The table lists this clone with a count of one. This chain connects TRBV19 to TRBJ1-5, with D possibly TRBD1 on 6 matching bases. From germline, CDR1 is LNHDA and CDR2 SQIVND (reference sequence). The CDR3 consists of 17 residues. V dropped 0 bases and J dropped 1 base, with 13 bases sitting between them. The CDR3 coding sequence is TGTGCCAGTAGTATAGATCCCGTCAGGGGAAGCAATCAGCCCCAGCATTTT. Amino acid sequence: CASSIDPVRGSNQPQHF.

The CDR3 DNA is TGCGCCAGCAGCCAAGATATTAGGGGGCCGAACACTGAAGCTTTCTTT. This gives the protein CASSQDIRGPNTEAFF. V usage is TRBV4-1 and J usage is TRBJ1-1; 7 bases map to TRBD1. The trim removed 0 bases at V and 1 base at J, leaving 5 bases unmatched. The CDR3 spans 16 residues. Looked up from germline, CDR1 is MGHRA and CDR2 is YSYEKL.

This clone was counted a few times. The rearrangement joins TRBV20-1 to TRBJ1-1; D is unresolved. Looked up from germline, CDR1 is DFQATT and CDR2 is SNEGSKA (reference sequence). This CDR3 comprises 11 residues. Trimming stripped 5 bases from V and 1 base from J, with 5 bases between. CDR3 nucleotide sequence: TGCAGTGCTTTCGGGAACACTGAAGCTTTCTTT. Its protein product is CSAFGNTEAFF.

This clone appeared a few times. This chain joins TRBV7-9 and TRBJ1-4; TRBD1 agrees at 7 bases. Germline V gene lookup returns CDR1 SEHNR and CDR2 FQNEAQ (reference sequence). This CDR3 is built from 14 residues. Losses at the gene ends were 5 bases for V and 7 bases for J; bases not matched to a gene: 7. This CDR3 is CASSVTGTGEKLFF. The DNA for the CDR3 is TGTGCCAGCAGCGTGACAGGGACGGGTGAAAAACTGTTTTTT.

The table lists this clone with a few counts. V usage is TRBV7-6 and J usage is TRBJ1-5; the D is unclear. Trimming took 0 bases from V and 1 from J, leaving 13 bases between them. This CDR3 is built from 17 residues. Germline CDR1 SGHVS, CDR2 FNYEAQ. For the CDR3, the DNA is TGTGCCAGCAGCTTAGCCGCCTCGGGTGGAAGCAATCAGCCCCAGCATTTT. It encodes CASSLAASGGSNQPQHF.

Here the CDR3 reads CASRAGTTDTQYF. The CDR3 DNA reads TGTGCCAGCAGGGCAGGTACCACAGATACGCAGTATTTT. The chain uses TRBV6-6 and TRBJ2-3; D is unclear. This CDR3 spans 13 amino acids. Trimming removed 6 bases at V and 2 bases at J, with 9 bases between. The germline gives CDR1 MNHNY, CDR2 SVGAGI (reference sequence).

The J gene is TRBJ2-2, the V gene TRBV18, with 7 bases matching TRBD2. Per germline, CDR1 KGHSH and CDR2 LQKENI. This CDR3 has 16 amino acids. With V trimmed by 0 bases and J by 0 bases, 1 base remained unmatched. DNA of the CDR3: TGTGCCAGCTCACCACCTGCGGGGGCGAACACCGGGGAGCTGTTTTTT. Encoded protein: CASSPPAGANTGELFF.